One T cell receptor beta chain is described in this entry. The table lists this clonotype with a count of one. What antigen it recognizes has not been identified. Base-call qualities are not available, and no considerably larger clone is one nucleotide away. Resting on one read, the evidence is weak. The V end loses 3 bases and the J end loses 1 base, and a stretch of 24 bases separates them. Counted from cysteine to phenylalanine, this CDR3 has 18 amino acids. Of the read, only the CDR3 DNA is kept; its 54 bases are in frame from base 1. The germline V gene (reference sequence) specifies DFQATT as CDR1 and SNEGSKA as CDR2. This sample was taken from a study of T cells in Graves' hyperthyroidism and ophthalmopathy (dated by TCRdb to the late 2010s). In the study overall: Peripheral blood samples were taken at initial diagnosis, before any treatment was given. TCR V-J signatures able to tell the groups apart were searched for in a discovery cohort of 90 to 100 patients, of whom about 40 had Graves' ophthalmopathy and around 58 had stable Graves' hyperthyroidism. Prospective prediction of ophthalmopathy was tested in an independent validation cohort of some 19 hyperthyroidism patients and 17 patients who later progressed to ophthalmopathy. The roughly 100 discovery patients were randomly split 7:3 into training and test sets. Thyroid tissue and blood T-cell repertoires from about 6 Graves' hyperthyroidism patients were also compared in the study. After sampling, hyperthyroidism patients received methimazole starting at 30 mg daily, and ophthalmopathy patients received high-dose intravenous methylprednisolone. The paper describes TCR Vbeta CDR3 sequencing of about 140 peripheral blood samples, made up of 40 to 45 ophthalmopathy patients, approximately 73 hyperthyroidism patients and 17 progressor patients.

Stable Graves' hyperthyroidism was defined as no progression to ophthalmopathy during 18 months of follow-up. The hyperthyroidism patients were between 18 and 65 years old and newly diagnosed, with a disease duration of less than 2 months. Exclusion was applied to patients with uncontrolled infections, other autoimmune diseases, pregnancy or lactation. Diagnoses were based on clinical symptoms, serum thyroxine and TRAb, thyroid ultrasound and orbital computed tomography. Ficoll-Paque density gradient centrifugation was used to isolate PBMCs from 8 to 10 ml of fresh peripheral blood. Total RNA was extracted with Trizol reagent, and quality was checked on an Agilent 2100 Bioanalyzer. What the study reported, not specific to this receptor: Sample size was not statistically predetermined, and blinding of investigators to group allocation was not performed. A model built on a 13 V-J signature distinguished ophthalmopathy from stable hyperthyroidism, reaching roughly 88% sensitivity and around 81% specificity in cross-validation and 80%/75% in testing. Most expanded thyroid clonotypes (frequency above 0.001) were also detected in blood, a finding suggesting that blood repertoires may reflect thyroid immune responses. In validation, the model predicted progression to ophthalmopathy with approximately 71% sensitivity and about 72% specificity, a median of 6.5 months before onset.

TCR beta CDR3 regions were amplified from RNA transcripts. A first-round RT-PCR of the TCR CDR3 used the HTBI primer set with the Qiagen OneStep RT-PCR kit. Libraries were constructed in a second round of multiplex PCR, after which size selection and purification were carried out. Paired-end sequencing of the libraries was performed with 100 bp reads on an Illumina HiSeq2000. The authors processed their data as follows. Raw data were processed with SOAPnuke, discarding reads with adapters, uncalled bases, mean Phred below 15, or no exact constant-primer or identifier match. COPE v1.2.5 was used to merge the high-quality paired reads, and each unique nucleotide sequence was defined as a clonotype. MiTCR v1.1 was used to align clonotypes to the IMGT TRBV, TRBD and TRBJ reference segments. Only V-J combinations with frequency above 0.0001, covering about 99% of repertoires, were analysed. A TCS score was defined as the ratio between F50 (clonal expansion) and ExV (chaos), using BLOSUM62-based TCRdist between CDR3 peptides within each V-J. Welch's t-statistics and random forest reduced around 520 V-J features to under 15, which were used in a naive Bayes classifier (R e1071). TCRdb redid the processing of the public reads, applying fastp at Q25 and MiXCR, and retained in-frame beta chains. Every entry covers one CDR3 protein and lists the most common genes and DNA from its rows. In this record, the V and J calls reflect TCRdb's handling and not the investigators' own analysis. This sample gives 96,000 or so distinct CDR3 sequences in total; around 52% of them show up just once. The ten largest account for less than 30% of the sample.

Sequenced material: blood. The receptor was derived from a woman aged 40 to 50 with Graves' hyperthyroidism. The chain uses TRBV20-1 and TRBJ1-1; TRBD1 could be the D gene, as 6 bases match. In nucleotide form, the sequence is TGCAGTGCTAGGAGGGGGAATTGGGCTGTCGTGAGGAACACTGAAGCTTTCTTT. This is translated as CSARRGNWAVVRNTEAFF.